This TCR beta chain is drawn from a study of human T cells and chemical hapten exposure. Study-wide background: Upper inner arm skin measuring about 2 cm by about 2 cm received 2% DPC for sensitization. Patch tests applied 0.01% DPC to the upper back and were scored after 6 days.

The sample's time point: patch test 1, 2 weeks after DPC sensitization. Specified treatment: therapeutic diphenylcyclopropenone sensitization with weekly scalp DPC. Whole blood that had not been fractionated was the source of extracted total RNA. V was trimmed by 3 bases and J by 2 bases, leaving 6 bases between them. Germline CDR1 DFQATT, CDR2 SNEGSKA (reference sequence). This CDR3 has 12 residues. TCRdb used MiXCR to reprocess the RACE reads, holding one entry per CDR3 protein. The repertoire consists of just under 350,000 distinct CDR3 sequences, with about 7% occurring once and the leading ten covering around 8.4%. Notes on the study in general: Relative to controls, expanded TCRs formed significantly more large CDR3 similarity clusters.

With respect to this clonotype: What it binds is unknown.

Sequencing was performed on whole blood, taken in connection with sensitization to the hapten diphenylcyclopropenone (DPC). V is TRBV20-1 and J is TRBJ2-3, with no clear D. The sequence was collected from a woman aged 18-35 years with alopecia areata. Some clones in this sample may be carry-over from other donors' samples. CDR3 coding DNA: TGCAGTGCTAGGCCGTACACAGATACGCAGTATTTT. Translation gives CSARPYTDTQYF.